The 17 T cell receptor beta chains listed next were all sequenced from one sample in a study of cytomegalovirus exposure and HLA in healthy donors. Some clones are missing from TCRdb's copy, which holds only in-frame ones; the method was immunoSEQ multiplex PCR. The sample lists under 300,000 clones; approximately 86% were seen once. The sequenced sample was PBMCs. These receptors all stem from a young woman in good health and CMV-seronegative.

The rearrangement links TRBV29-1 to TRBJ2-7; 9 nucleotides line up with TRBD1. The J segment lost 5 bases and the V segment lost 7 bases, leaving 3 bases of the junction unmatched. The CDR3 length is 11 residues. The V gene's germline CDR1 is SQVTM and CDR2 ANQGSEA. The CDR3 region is CSAGQGNEQYF. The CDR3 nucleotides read TGCAGCGCCGGACAGGGGAACGAGCAGTACTTC.

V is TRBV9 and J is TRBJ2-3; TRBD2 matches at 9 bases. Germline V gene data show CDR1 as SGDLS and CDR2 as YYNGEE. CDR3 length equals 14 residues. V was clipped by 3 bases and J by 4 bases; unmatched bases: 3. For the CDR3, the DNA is TGTGCCAGCAGCGAGGGACTAGCAGCAGATACGCAGTATTTT. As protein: CASSEGLAADTQYF.

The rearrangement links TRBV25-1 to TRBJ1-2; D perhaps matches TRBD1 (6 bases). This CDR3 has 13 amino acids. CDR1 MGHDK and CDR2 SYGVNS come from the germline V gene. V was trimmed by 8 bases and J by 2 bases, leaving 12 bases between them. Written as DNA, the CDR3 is TGTGCCAGCTATACAACAGGGAACTATGGCTACACCTTC. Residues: CASYTTGNYGYTF.

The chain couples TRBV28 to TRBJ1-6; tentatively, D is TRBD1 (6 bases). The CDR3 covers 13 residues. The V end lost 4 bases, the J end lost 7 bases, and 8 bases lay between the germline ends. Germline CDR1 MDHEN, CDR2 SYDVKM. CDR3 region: CASSWTANSPLHF. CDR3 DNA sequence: TGTGCCAGCAGTTGGACAGCGAATTCACCCCTCCACTTT.

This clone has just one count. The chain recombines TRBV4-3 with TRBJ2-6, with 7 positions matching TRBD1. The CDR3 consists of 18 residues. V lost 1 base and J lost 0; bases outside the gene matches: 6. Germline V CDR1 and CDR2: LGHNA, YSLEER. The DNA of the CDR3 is TGCGCCAGCAGCCAAGGAGGGGACAGCTACTCTGGGGCCAACGTCCTGACTTTC. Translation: CASSQGGDSYSGANVLTF.

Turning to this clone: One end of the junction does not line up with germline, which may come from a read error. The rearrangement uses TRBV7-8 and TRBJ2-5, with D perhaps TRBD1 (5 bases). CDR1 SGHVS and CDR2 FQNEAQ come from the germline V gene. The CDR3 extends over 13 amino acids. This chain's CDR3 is CATSTGNQETQYF. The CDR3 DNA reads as TGTGCCACCAGCACAGGCAACCAAGAGACCCAGTACTTC.

The CDR3 DNA sequence: TGTGCCAGCAGGCCCGGGACAGGGAACTTTGGGGCCAACGTCCTGACTTTC. It translates to CASRPGTGNFGANVLTF. The chain employs TRBV2 and TRBJ2-6; 9 nucleotides match TRBD1. This CDR3 has 17 amino acids. Germline CDR1 is SNHLY and CDR2 is FYNNEI. The ends lost 6 bases at V and 3 bases at J; junction bases unmatched: 9.

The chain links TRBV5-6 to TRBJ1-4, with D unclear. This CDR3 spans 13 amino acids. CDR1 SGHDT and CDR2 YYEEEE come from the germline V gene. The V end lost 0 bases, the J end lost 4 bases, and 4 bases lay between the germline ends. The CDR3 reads CASSLDSNEKLFF. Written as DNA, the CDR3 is TGTGCCAGCAGCTTGGACAGTAATGAAAAACTGTTTTTT.

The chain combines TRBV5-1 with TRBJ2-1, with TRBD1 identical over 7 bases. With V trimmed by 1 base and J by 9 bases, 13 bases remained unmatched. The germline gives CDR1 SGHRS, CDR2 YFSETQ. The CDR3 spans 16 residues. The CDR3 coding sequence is TGCGCCAGCAGCTTGAGCACAGGGGCCGCCAAGATTGAGCAGTTCTTC. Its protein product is CASSLSTGAAKIEQFF.

CDR3 DNA sequence: TGTGCCAGCAGGGGACATGGGGGAAATTCACCCCTCCACTTT. This gives the protein CASRGHGGNSPLHF. The V call is TRBV14, the J call TRBJ1-6; tentatively, D is TRBD1 (6 bases). Germline assignment: CDR1 SGHDN and CDR2 FVKESK. V gave up 6 bases and J gave up 7 bases, with 13 bases separating them. The CDR3 extends over 14 amino acids.

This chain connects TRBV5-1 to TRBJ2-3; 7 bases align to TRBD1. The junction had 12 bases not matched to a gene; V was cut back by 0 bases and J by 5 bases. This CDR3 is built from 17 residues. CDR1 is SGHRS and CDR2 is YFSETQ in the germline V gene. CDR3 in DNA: TGCGCCAGCAGCTTGGAGGGGGCGACAGACACCGTAGATACGCAGTATTTT. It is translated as CASSLEGATDTVDTQYF.

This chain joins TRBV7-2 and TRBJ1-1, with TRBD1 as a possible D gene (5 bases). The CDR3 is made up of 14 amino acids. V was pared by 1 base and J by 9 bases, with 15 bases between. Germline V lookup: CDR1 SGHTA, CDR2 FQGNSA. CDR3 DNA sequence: TGTGCCAGCAGCTTAGGGTCAGGGTTCTCTAAAGCTTTCTTT. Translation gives CASSLGSGFSKAFF.

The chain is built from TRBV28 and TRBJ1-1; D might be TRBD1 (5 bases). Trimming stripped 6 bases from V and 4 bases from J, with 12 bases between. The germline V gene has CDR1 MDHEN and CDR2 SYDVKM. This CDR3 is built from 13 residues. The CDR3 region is CASSERGGTEAFF. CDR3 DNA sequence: TGTGCCAGCAGCGAACGCGGGGGCACTGAAGCTTTCTTT.

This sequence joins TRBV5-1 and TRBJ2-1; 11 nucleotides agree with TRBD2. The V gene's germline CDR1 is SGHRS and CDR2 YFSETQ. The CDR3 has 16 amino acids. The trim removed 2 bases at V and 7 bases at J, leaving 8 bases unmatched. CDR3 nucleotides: TGCGCCAGCAGCTTAGGCTTAGCGGGGGGGCTGAATGAGCAGTTCTTC. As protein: CASSLGLAGGLNEQFF.

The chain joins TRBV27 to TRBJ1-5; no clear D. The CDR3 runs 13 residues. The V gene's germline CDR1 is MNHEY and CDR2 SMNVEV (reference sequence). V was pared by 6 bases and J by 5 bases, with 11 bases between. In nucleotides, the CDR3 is TGTGCCAGCAGCCGAGCCGCCGATCAGCCCCAGCATTTT. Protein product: CASSRAADQPQHF.

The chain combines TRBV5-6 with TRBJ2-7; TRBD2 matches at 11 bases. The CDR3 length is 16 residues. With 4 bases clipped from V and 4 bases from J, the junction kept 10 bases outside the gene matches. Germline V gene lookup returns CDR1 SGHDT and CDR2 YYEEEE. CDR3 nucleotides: TGTGCCAGCAGCCGGAAACTAGCGGGGGCCTATTACGAGCAGTACTTC. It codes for CASSRKLAGAYYEQYF.

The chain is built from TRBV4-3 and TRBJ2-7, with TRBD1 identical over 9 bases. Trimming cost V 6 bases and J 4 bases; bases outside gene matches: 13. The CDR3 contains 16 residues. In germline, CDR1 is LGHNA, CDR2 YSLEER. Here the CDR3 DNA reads TGCGCCAGCAGTTCGGGGCACGGACAGGGGTCATACGAGCAGTACTTC. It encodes CASSSGHGQGSYEQYF.